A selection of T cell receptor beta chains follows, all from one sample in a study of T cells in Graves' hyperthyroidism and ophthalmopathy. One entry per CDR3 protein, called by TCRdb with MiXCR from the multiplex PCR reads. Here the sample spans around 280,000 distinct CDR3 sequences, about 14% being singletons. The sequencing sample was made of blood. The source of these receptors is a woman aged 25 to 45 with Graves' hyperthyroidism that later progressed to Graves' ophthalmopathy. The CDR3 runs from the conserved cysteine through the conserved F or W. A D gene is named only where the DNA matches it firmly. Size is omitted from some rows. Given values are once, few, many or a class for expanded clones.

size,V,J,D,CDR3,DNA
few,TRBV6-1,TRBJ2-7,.,CASSELDEQYF,TGTGCCAGCAGTGAACTAGACGAGCAGTACTTC
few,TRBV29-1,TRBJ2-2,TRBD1,CSARQQGVDTGELFF,TGCAGCGCGCGTCAACAGGGGGTGGACACCGGGGAGCTGTTTTTT
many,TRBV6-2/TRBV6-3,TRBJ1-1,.,CASSQHNPGTEAFF,TGTGCCAGCAGTCAACACAATCCGGGGACTGAAGCTTTCTTT
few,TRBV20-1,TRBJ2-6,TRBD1,CSADRAGANVLTF,TGCAGTGCCGACAGGGCCGGGGCCAACGTCCTGACTTTC
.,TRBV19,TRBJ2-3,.,CASSITGAGSFTDTQYF,TGTGCCAGTAGTATTACTGGGGCGGGCTCATTCACAGATACGCAGTATTTT
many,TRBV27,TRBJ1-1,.,CASSFVVNTEAFF,TGTGCCAGCAGTTTTGTGGTGAACACTGAAGCTTTCTTT
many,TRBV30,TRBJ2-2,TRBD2,CAWRLLAGTGELFF,TGTGCCTGGAGGTTACTAGCGGGAACCGGGGAGCTGTTTTTT
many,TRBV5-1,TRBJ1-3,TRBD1,CASSRTGQGGGNTIYF,TGCGCCAGCAGCAGGACGGGACAGGGTGGTGGAAACACCATATATTTT
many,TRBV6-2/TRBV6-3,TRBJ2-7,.,CASSYSGTNYEQYF,TGTGCCAGCAGTTACTCGGGGACGAACTACGAGCAGTACTTC
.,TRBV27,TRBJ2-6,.,CASSALGTTGANVLTF,TGTGCCAGCAGTGCCCTCGGGACAACTGGGGCCAACGTCCTGACTTTC
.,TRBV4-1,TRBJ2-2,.,CASSQVDMGVITGELFF,TGCGCCAGCAGCCAAGTTGATATGGGGGTTATAACCGGGGAGCTGTTTTTT
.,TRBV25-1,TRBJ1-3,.,CASSDGPSGNTIYF,TGTGCCAGCAGTGACGGGCCGTCTGGAAACACCATATATTTT
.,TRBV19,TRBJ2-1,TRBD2,CASSALAGGPYEQFF,TGTGCCAGTAGTGCCCTAGCGGGAGGGCCTTATGAGCAGTTCTTC
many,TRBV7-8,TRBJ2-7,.,CASSLAWGAAYEQYF,TGTGCCAGCAGCTTAGCTTGGGGGGCGGCCTACGAGCAGTACTTC
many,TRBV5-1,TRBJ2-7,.,CASSPAGGLEDEQYF,TGCGCCAGCAGCCCGGCCGGAGGGCTTGAGGACGAGCAGTACTTC
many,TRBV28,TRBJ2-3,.,CASSSPGADTQYF,TGTGCCAGCAGTTCCCCGGGAGCAGATACGCAGTATTTT
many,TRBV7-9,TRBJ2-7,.,CASSLALSSYEQYF,TGTGCCAGCAGCTTAGCACTTAGCTCCTACGAGCAGTACTTC
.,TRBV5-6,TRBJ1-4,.,CASSTEGVANEKLFF,TGTGCCAGCAGCACGGAGGGGGTAGCTAATGAAAAACTGTTTTTT
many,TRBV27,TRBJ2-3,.,CASSFRTASSTDTQYF,TGTGCCAGCAGTTTTCGTACTGCTTCTAGCACAGATACGCAGTATTTT
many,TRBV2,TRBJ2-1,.,CASSEGGASYNEQFF,TGTGCCAGCAGTGAAGGGGGAGCATCCTACAATGAGCAGTTCTTC
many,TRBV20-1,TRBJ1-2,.,CSALQGDYGYTF,TGCAGTGCCCTACAGGGCGACTATGGCTACACCTTC
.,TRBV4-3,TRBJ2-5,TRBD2,CASSQVPSGRETQYF,TGCGCCAGCAGCCAAGTCCCTAGCGGGAGAGAGACCCAGTACTTC
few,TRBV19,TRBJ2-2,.,CASTGKLTGELFF,TGTGCCAGTACAGGGAAATTGACCGGGGAGCTGTTTTTT
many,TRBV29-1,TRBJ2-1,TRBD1,CSVAQHGKAGTGLNNEQFF,TGCAGCGTTGCACAACACGGAAAGGCCGGGACAGGCCTGAACAATGAGCAGTTCTTC
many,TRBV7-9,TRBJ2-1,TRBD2,CASSAGGGGNEQFF,TGTGCCAGCAGCGCGGGGGGAGGAGGGAATGAGCAGTTCTTC
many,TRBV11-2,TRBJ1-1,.,CASSLLGVNTEAFF,TGTGCCAGCAGCTTATTGGGAGTGAACACTGAAGCTTTCTTT
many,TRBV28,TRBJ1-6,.,CASSSVRQIDSPLHF,TGTGCCAGCAGTTCCGTACGACAAATCGATTCACCCCTCCACTTT
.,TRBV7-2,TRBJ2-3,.,CASSFGGPGADTQYF,TGTGCCAGCAGCTTTGGGGGGCCTGGGGCAGATACGCAGTATTTT
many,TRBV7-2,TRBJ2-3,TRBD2,CASRKAGGTDTQYF,TGTGCCAGCAGGAAAGCGGGAGGCACAGATACGCAGTATTTT
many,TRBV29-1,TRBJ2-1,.,CSTRREIYNEQFF,TGCAGCACCCGGAGGGAAATCTACAATGAGCAGTTCTTC
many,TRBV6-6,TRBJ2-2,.,CASSYGNRLALTGELFF,TGTGCCAGCAGTTACGGGAATCGTCTAGCTCTCACCGGGGAGCTGTTTTTT
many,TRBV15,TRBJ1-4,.,CATSREGSLNEKLFF,TGTGCCACCAGCAGAGAGGGATCTCTTAATGAAAAACTGTTTTTT
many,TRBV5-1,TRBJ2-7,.,CASSLVAGESYEQYF,TGCGCCAGCAGCTTGGTTGCAGGGGAGTCCTACGAGCAGTACTTC
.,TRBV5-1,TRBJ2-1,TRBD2,CASSPMTSGNNEQFF,TGCGCCAGCAGCCCAATGACTAGCGGGAACAATGAGCAGTTCTTC
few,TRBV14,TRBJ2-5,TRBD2,CASSQDPVRLAAYQKTQYF,TGTGCCAGCAGCCAAGATCCTGTGAGACTAGCGGCGTACCAAAAGACCCAGTACTTC
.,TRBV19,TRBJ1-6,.,CASSELRGALHF,TGTGCCAGTAGTGAACTACGTGGAGCCCTCCACTTT
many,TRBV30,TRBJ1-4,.,CAWKTGRREKLFF,TGTGCCTGGAAGACAGGACGGCGTGAAAAACTGTTTTTT
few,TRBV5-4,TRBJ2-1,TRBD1,CAVTGQGWDEQFF,TGTGCCGTCACTGGACAGGGCTGGGATGAGCAGTTCTTC
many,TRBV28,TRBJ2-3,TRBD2,CASSPGLAGVFLDTQYF,TGTGCCAGCAGTCCGGGACTAGCGGGAGTTTTTTTGGATACGCAGTATTTT
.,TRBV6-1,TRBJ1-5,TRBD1,CAGSRTGDGQPQHF,TGTGCCGGCAGCCGAACAGGGGACGGTCAGCCCCAGCATTTT